This entry lists 10 T cell receptor beta chains sequenced from one sample in a study of early T cells in non-severe SARS-CoV-2 infection. TCRdb re-analysed the 5' RACE reads in MiXCR, keeping a single row per CDR3 protein. The sample consists of about 60,000 distinct CDR3 sequences, 5.5% to 6.5% of them appearing once. What was sequenced was whole blood. Every receptor here comes from an adult who was a healthcare worker with PCR-confirmed SARS-CoV-2 infection or an uninfected control (not recorded which).

V is TRBV2 and J is TRBJ2-5; tentatively, D is TRBD2 (6 bases). Germline assignment: CDR1 SNHLY and CDR2 FYNNEI. With 5 bases removed from V and 3 bases from J, the gap between germline ends came to 16 bases. CDR3 length: 15 residues. CDR3 region: CASSPGQRREETQYF. CDR3 nucleotide sequence: TGTGCCAGCAGTCCCGGGCAGCGGAGGGAAGAGACCCAGTACTTC. Full variable domain (rest looked up from reference TRBV2 and TRBJ2-5): EPEVTQTPSHQVTQMGQEVILRCVPISNHLYFYWYRQILGQKVEFLVSFYNNEISEKSEIFDDQFSVERPDGSNFTLKIRSTKLEDSAMYFCASSPGQRREETQYFGPGTRLLVL.

This clonotype was recorded many times. V usage is TRBV18 and J usage is TRBJ2-3; D not resolved. The CDR3 covers 13 residues. The germline CDR1 and CDR2 sequences are KGHSH and LQKENI. Trimming stripped 3 bases from V and 4 bases from J, with 8 bases between. Here the CDR3 DNA reads TGTGCCAGCTCACCGAAAGGGCCAGATACGCAGTATTTT. Translating it yields CASSPKGPDTQYF.

The V and J genes are TRBV7-9 and TRBJ1-3; no firm D call. The CDR3 loop spans 16 amino acids. Trimming removed 2 bases at V and 0 bases at J, with 11 bases between. Germline loops: CDR1 SEHNR, CDR2 FQNEAQ (reference sequence). CDR3 sequence reads: CASSLRAGYSGNTIYF. The CDR3 bases are TGTGCCAGCAGCTTAAGGGCAGGTTACTCTGGAAACACCATATATTTT.

This clonotype was detected ten times or more. V and J are TRBV5-1 and TRBJ2-5, with D unresolved. Germline-derived CDR1 and CDR2 are SGHRS and YFSETQ. Trimming took off 1 base at V and 0 bases at J, with 10 bases between the two ends. This CDR3 has 15 amino acids. In DNA, the CDR3 is TGCGCCAGCAGCTTGACTACGGTGTACCAAGAGACCCAGTACTTC. This gives the protein CASSLTTVYQETQYF.

This clonotype was recorded a few times. The chain carries TRBV11-2 and TRBJ2-3, with D possibly matching TRBD2 (6 bases). Germline lookup yields CDR1 SGHAT and CDR2 FQNNGV. The CDR3 length is 16 residues. Trimming pared 0 bases from V and 2 bases from J, leaving 12 bases between. The CDR3 DNA reads as TGTGCCAGCAGCTTAGATGGGGGGAGTTCCACAGATACGCAGTATTTT. Its protein product is CASSLDGGSSTDTQYF.

This clonotype was seen ten or more times. The V call is TRBV5-1, the J call TRBJ1-4, with 8 bases aligning to TRBD1. Germline CDR1 is SGHRS and CDR2 is YFSETQ. The ends lost 2 bases at V and 9 bases at J; junction bases unmatched: 9. This CDR3 region has 15 residues. The CDR3 region is CASSLPTGGLKKLFF. CDR3 DNA sequence: TGCGCCAGCAGCTTACCAACAGGGGGACTCAAAAAACTGTTTTTT.

The chain employs TRBV21-1 and TRBJ1-1. TRBV21-1 is described as a pseudogene. This CDR3 is 11 amino acids long. CDR3 sequence (DNA): TGTGCCAGCAGGGCGAAGGCTGAAGCTTTCTTT. Translating it yields CASRAKAEAFF.

In this sample, this clonotype turned up many times. V and J are TRBV20-1 and TRBJ2-1, with D possibly being TRBD1 (5 bases). Germline V CDR1 and CDR2: DFQATT, SNEGSKA (reference sequence). Trimming pared 0 bases from V and 7 bases from J, leaving 19 bases between. The CDR3 sequence is 16 residues long. CDR3: CSARDIAWGASNEQFF. The CDR3 bases are TGCAGTGCTAGAGATATTGCTTGGGGCGCCTCTAATGAGCAGTTCTTC.

The sample holds many counts of this clonotype. The chain links TRBV15 to TRBJ1-2; a possible D gene is TRBD1 (5 bases). The germline CDR1 and CDR2 sequences are LNHNV and YYDKDF (reference sequence). The CDR3 has 15 residues. The V end was cut by 0 bases, the J end by 4 bases, with 12 bases between. CDR3 nucleotides: TGTGCCACCAGCAGAGAGGGGCATATAAGCTATGGCTACACCTTC. The encoded protein is CATSREGHISYGYTF.

This clonotype has a count of ten or more. The chain combines TRBV12-3 or TRBV12-4 with TRBJ2-7; 8 bases are shared with TRBD2. V lost 5 bases, J lost 2 bases, and 8 bases stayed unmatched. This CDR3 spans 15 amino acids. CDR3 residues: CASSARGAYPYEQYF. CDR3 sequence (DNA): TGTGCCAGCAGTGCGCGGGGGGCGTATCCCTACGAGCAGTACTTC.